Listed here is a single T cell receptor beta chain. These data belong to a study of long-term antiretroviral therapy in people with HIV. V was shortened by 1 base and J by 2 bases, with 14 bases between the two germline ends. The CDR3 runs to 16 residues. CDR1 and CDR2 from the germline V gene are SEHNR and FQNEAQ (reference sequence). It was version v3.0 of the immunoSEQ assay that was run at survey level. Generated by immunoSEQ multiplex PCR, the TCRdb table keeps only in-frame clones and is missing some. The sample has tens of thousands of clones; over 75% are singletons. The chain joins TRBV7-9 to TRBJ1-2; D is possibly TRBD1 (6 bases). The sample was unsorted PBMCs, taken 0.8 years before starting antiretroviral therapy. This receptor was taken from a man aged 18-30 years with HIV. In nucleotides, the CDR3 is TGTGCCAGCAGCTTAGGAGTTTACAGGGAAAACTATGGCTACACCTTC. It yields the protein CASSLGVYRENYGYTF.